The 21 T cell receptor beta chains in this list originate from one sample, sequenced in a study of T cell responses to AZD1222 COVID-19 vaccine. Only in-frame clones appear in the TCRdb table, and some are missing; sequencing was by immunoSEQ multiplex PCR. The data contain 100,000 to 150,000 clones, roughly 85% of them singletons. Here the sequenced sample was peripheral blood, taken on day 0 of MenACWY control vaccination. Receptors originate from an adult in good health.

The chain uses TRBV5-1 and TRBJ1-2, with 11 bases aligning to TRBD1. The germline CDR1 and CDR2 sequences are SGHRS and YFSETQ. The junction had 6 bases not matched to a gene; V was cut back by 3 bases and J by 8 bases. This CDR3 contains 14 residues. The CDR3 DNA follows: TGCGCCAGCAGCTCGGACAGGGGGCTGGGAGGCTACACCTTC. It translates to CASSSDRGLGGYTF.

This rearrangement joins TRBV27 to TRBJ2-3, with 7 bases fitting TRBD1. J lost 2 bases, V lost 7 bases, and 3 bases had no gene match. The germline V gene has CDR1 MNHEY and CDR2 SMNVEV (reference sequence). This CDR3 has 13 amino acids. The CDR3 coding sequence is TGTGCCAGCAAAGACAGGGTCACAGATACGCAGTATTTT. Translated, it gives CASKDRVTDTQYF.

The V and J genes are TRBV11-1 and TRBJ2-7; D possibly matches TRBD1 or TRBD2 (6 bases each). Trimming shortened V by 5 bases and J by 2 bases, and 13 bases separated the two germline ends. This CDR3 has 14 amino acids. Germline V lookup: CDR1 SGHAT, CDR2 FQDESV (reference sequence). In nucleotides, the CDR3 is TGTGCCAGCAGCAAAGGGGGGTCAACCTACGAGCAGTACTTC. Translating gives CASSKGGSTYEQYF.

This chain links TRBV2 with TRBJ1-1; D remains unclear. V lost 3 bases to trimming and J lost 4 bases, with 12 bases between them. The germline gives CDR1 SNHLY, CDR2 FYNNEI. There are 14 residues in the CDR3. CDR3 in DNA: TGTGCCAGCAGTGACTCAATTTGGGGCACTGAAGCTTTCTTT. This encodes CASSDSIWGTEAFF.

This chain uses TRBV5-4 with TRBJ1-2; D gene uncertain. The germline CDR1 and CDR2 sequences are SGHNT and YYREEE (reference sequence). Deletions cut 0 bases from V and 6 bases from J, with 12 bases between. The CDR3 is 14 amino acids. The CDR3, as DNA: TGTGCCAGCAGCTTGGCCTCTCAGGTTGATGGCTACACCTTC. Its translation: CASSLASQVDGYTF.

This clone has just one count. The V gene is TRBV3-1 (or the pseudogene TRBV3-2), the J gene TRBJ1-5; D is undetermined. Trimming removed 4 bases from V and 4 bases from J, with 11 bases in between. CDR1 and CDR2 from the germline V gene are LGHDT and YNNKEL (reference sequence). The CDR3 loop spans 14 amino acids. DNA for the CDR3: TGTGCCAGCAGCCCGATAACCGAAAATCAGCCCCAGCATTTT. Amino acid sequence: CASSPITENQPQHF.

J is TRBJ1-2 and V is TRBV9; no definite D call. Germline CDR1 is SGDLS and CDR2 is YYNGEE. Trimming took 3 bases from V and 8 from J, leaving 17 bases between them. The CDR3 consists of 14 residues. The CDR3, as DNA: TGTGCCAGCAGCGCTGCGTGGACCTTCTGGGGCTACACCTTC. As protein: CASSAAWTFWGYTF.

Remarks on this clone: The junction does not match germline at one end; this may be a read error. The chain links TRBV5-1 to TRBJ2-1, with a tentative D call TRBD2 (7 bases). CDR1 and CDR2 from the germline V gene are SGHRS and YFSETQ. There are 17 residues in the CDR3. CDR3 amino acids: CARSLGGPGRAYNEQFF. Written as DNA, the CDR3 is TGCGCCCGCAGCTTGGGGGGGCCGGGGCGGGCCTACAATGAGCAGTTCTTC.

The chain recombines TRBV2 with TRBJ2-7; TRBD2 might be the D (5 bases). Per germline, CDR1 SNHLY and CDR2 FYNNEI. The V and J ends lost 7 bases and 2 bases respectively, with 6 bases between them. The CDR3 contains 11 residues. The CDR3 reads CASKGAYEQYF. The CDR3 coding sequence is TGTGCCAGCAAGGGAGCCTACGAGCAGTACTTC.

The V gene is TRBV7-2, the J gene TRBJ2-7, with D perhaps TRBD2 (5 bases). Germline CDR1 and CDR2: SGHTA and FQGNSA. The CDR3 contains 16 residues. Trimming left V 1 base short and J 3 bases short, with 16 bases between. In nucleotides, the CDR3 is TGTGCCAGCAGCTTAGGAGGGAGTGGTACTCTCTACGAGCAGTACTTC. Translated: CASSLGGSGTLYEQYF. Supplemented by reference TRBV7-2 and TRBJ2-7, the full variable domain reads GAGVSQSPSNKVTEKGKDVELRCDPISGHTALYWYRQSLGQGLEFLIYFQGNSAPDKSGLPSDRFSAERTGGSVSTLTIQRTQQEDSAVYLCASSLGGSGTLYEQYFGPGTRLTVT.

The count of this clone is one. The chain is built from TRBV11-2 and TRBJ2-7, with D perhaps TRBD1 (5 bases). V was trimmed by 6 bases and J by 1 base, leaving 10 bases between them. The CDR3 is 13 residues long. Germline V CDR1 and CDR2: SGHAT, FQNNGV. CDR3 DNA sequence: TGTGCCAGCAGAGGGGTTAGATCCTACGAGCAGTACTTC. This gives the protein CASRGVRSYEQYF.

The genes are TRBV15 and TRBJ2-7; 7 bases align to TRBD2. Germline V gives CDR1 LNHNV, CDR2 YYDKDF (reference sequence). The CDR3 has 16 amino acids. Germline trimming cut 3 bases from V and 7 bases from J; bases unmatched to any gene: 15. CDR3 loop: CATSSGLAVRRAEQYF. In DNA form, the CDR3 reads TGTGCCACCAGCAGCGGTCTAGCGGTACGACGGGCAGAGCAGTACTTC.

This chain joins TRBV19 and TRBJ2-2; 9 bases are a match to TRBD1. V lost 5 bases and J lost 5; bases outside the gene matches: 6. CDR1 is LNHDA, CDR2 SQIVND, per germline (reference sequence). The CDR3 has 15 amino acids. The CDR3 DNA reads TGTGCCAGTAGTTCCAGACAGGGGGGGACCGGGGAGCTGTTTTTT. It translates to CASSSRQGGTGELFF.

The chain carries TRBV18 and TRBJ1-1; D is possibly TRBD1 (5 bases). The CDR3 totals 17 residues. Germline loops: CDR1 KGHSH, CDR2 LQKENI. V dropped 0 bases and J dropped 0 bases, with 14 bases sitting between them. This chain's CDR3 is CASSPPGPTAMNTEAFF. CDR3 bases: TGTGCCAGCTCACCACCAGGTCCGACAGCGATGAACACTGAAGCTTTCTTT.

Only a few counts were recorded for this clone. The chain links TRBV27 to TRBJ1-1; D gene uncertain. Germline V CDR1 and CDR2: MNHEY, SMNVEV (reference sequence). Trimming removed 3 bases from V and 0 bases from J, with 8 bases in between. The length of the CDR3 is 14 residues. CDR3 amino acids: CASSFSSMNTEAFF. The CDR3 DNA sequence: TGTGCCAGCAGTTTTAGTTCCATGAACACTGAAGCTTTCTTT.

The chain couples TRBV5-1 to TRBJ1-3, with D possibly being TRBD1 (6 bases). The CDR3 loop spans 17 amino acids. The V end lost 5 bases, the J end lost 0 bases, and 18 bases lay between the germline ends. Germline V gives CDR1 SGHRS, CDR2 YFSETQ. The CDR3 DNA sequence: TGCGCCAGCAGGAACACAGGGAACAAAGGCTCTGGAAACACCATATATTTT. Amino acid sequence: CASRNTGNKGSGNTIYF.

The gene calls are TRBV6-2 or TRBV6-3 and TRBJ2-7; the match to TRBD1 covers 8 bases. The CDR3 totals 16 residues. Germline CDR1 and CDR2: MNHEY and SVGEGT. V lost 5 bases to trimming and J lost 1 base; unmatched junction nucleotides: 10. The CDR3 spells CASSTHRTGPSYEQYF. The CDR3 nucleotides are TGTGCCAGCAGTACCCACAGGACAGGGCCATCCTACGAGCAGTACTTC.

The genes are TRBV24-1 and TRBJ1-2, with 9 bases fitting TRBD1. CDR3 length equals 12 residues. V dropped 7 bases and J dropped 9; count of bases not matched to a gene: 5. The V gene's germline CDR1 is KGHDR and CDR2 SFDVKD. The CDR3: CATRDRGFSYTF. The CDR3 region has the DNA TGTGCCACCAGGGACAGGGGATTTAGCTACACCTTC.

The rearrangement links TRBV10-3 to TRBJ1-2; the match to TRBD1 covers 7 bases. The CDR3 runs to 12 residues. V lost 2 bases to trimming and J lost 11 bases; unmatched junction nucleotides: 5. Germline V gene sequence: CDR1 ENHRY, CDR2 SYGVKD. The CDR3: CAISEQGVRYTF. DNA for the CDR3: TGTGCCATCAGTGAGCAGGGGGTGAGGTACACCTTC.

The chain couples TRBV5-1 to TRBJ1-1; unclear D gene. Trimming removed 0 bases at V and 4 bases at J, with 16 bases between. This CDR3 contains 16 residues. Germline lookup yields CDR1 SGHRS and CDR2 YFSETQ. The CDR3 region has the DNA TGCGCCAGCAGCTTGGCCTCGAGCGGGGTGGGCACTGAAGCTTTCTTT. As protein: CASSLASSGVGTEAFF.

The chain recombines TRBV4-1 with TRBJ2-1, with 10 bases fitting TRBD2. The length of the CDR3 is 15 residues. Germline V gene lookup returns CDR1 MGHRA and CDR2 YSYEKL. Germline trimming cut 0 bases from V and 9 bases from J; bases unmatched to any gene: 5. Here the CDR3 reads CASSQEASGRVEQFF. In nucleotides, the CDR3 is TGCGCCAGCAGCCAAGAGGCTAGCGGGAGAGTTGAGCAGTTCTTC.